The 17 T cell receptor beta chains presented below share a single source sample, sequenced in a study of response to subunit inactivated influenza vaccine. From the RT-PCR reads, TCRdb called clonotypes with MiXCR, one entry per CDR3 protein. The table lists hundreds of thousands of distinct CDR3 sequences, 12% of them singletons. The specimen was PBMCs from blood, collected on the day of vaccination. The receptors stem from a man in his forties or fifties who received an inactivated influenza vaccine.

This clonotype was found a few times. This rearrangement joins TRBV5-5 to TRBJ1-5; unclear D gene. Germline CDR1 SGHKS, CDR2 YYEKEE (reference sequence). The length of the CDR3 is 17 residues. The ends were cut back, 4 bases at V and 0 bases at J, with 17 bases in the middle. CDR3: CASSPLGGDGSNQPQHF. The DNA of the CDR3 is TGTGCCAGCAGCCCACTCGGAGGCGATGGTAGCAATCAGCCCCAGCATTTT.

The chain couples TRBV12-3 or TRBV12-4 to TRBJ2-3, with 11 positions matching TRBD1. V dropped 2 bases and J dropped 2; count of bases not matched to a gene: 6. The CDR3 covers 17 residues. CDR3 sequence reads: CASSLMGTGGLTDTQYF. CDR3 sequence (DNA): TGTGCCAGCAGTTTAATGGGGACAGGGGGTCTCACAGATACGCAGTATTTT.

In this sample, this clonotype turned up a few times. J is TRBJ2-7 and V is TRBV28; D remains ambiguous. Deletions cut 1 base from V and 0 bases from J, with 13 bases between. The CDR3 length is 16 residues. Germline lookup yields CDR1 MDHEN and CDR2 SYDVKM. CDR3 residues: CASSLYQTLSSYEQYF. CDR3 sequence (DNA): TGTGCCAGCAGTTTATACCAAACGCTGAGCTCCTACGAGCAGTACTTC.

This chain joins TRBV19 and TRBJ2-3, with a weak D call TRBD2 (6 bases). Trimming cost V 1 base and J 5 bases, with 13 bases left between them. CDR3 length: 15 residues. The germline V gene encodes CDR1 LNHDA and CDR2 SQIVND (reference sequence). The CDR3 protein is CASSIGGVPGDTQYF. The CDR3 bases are TGTGCCAGTAGTATAGGGGGGGTTCCTGGAGATACGCAGTATTTT.

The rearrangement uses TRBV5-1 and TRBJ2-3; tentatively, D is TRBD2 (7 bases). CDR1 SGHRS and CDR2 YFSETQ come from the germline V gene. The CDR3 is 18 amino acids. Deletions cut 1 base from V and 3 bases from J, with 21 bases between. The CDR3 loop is CASSLRGGPAGITDTQYF. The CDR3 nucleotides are TGCGCCAGCAGCTTGAGGGGGGGACCAGCGGGAATTACAGATACGCAGTATTTT.

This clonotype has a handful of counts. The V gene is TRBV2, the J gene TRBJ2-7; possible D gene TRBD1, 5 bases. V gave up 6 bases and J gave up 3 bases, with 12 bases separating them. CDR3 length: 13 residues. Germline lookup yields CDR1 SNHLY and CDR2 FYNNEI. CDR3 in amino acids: CASRYGQSYEQYF. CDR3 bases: TGTGCCAGCAGATACGGACAAAGCTACGAGCAGTACTTC.

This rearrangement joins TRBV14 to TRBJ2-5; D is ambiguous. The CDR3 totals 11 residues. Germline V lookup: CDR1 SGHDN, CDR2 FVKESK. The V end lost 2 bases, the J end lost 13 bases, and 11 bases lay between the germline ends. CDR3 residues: CASSQSAIRYF. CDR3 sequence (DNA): TGTGCCAGCAGCCAATCCGCCATCCGGTACTTC.

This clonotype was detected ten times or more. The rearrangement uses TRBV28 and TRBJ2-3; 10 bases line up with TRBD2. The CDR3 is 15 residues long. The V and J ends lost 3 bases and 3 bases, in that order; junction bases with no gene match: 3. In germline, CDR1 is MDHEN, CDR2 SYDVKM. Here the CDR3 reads CASSFPAGGTDTQYF. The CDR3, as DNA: TGTGCCAGCAGTTTCCCAGCGGGGGGGACAGATACGCAGTATTTT.

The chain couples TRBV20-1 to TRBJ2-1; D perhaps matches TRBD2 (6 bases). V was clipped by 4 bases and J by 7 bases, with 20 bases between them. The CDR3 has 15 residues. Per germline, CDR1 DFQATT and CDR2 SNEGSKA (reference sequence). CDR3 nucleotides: TGCAGTGCTACCCGGGGCGGGACCCCGTGGAATGAGCAGTTCTTC. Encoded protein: CSATRGGTPWNEQFF.

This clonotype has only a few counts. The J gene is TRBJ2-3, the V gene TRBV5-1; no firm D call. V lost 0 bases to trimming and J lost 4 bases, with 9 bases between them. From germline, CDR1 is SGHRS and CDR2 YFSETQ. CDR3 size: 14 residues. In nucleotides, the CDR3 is TGCGCCAGCAGCTTGGCTTTGGGCGCAGATACGCAGTATTTT. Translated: CASSLALGADTQYF.

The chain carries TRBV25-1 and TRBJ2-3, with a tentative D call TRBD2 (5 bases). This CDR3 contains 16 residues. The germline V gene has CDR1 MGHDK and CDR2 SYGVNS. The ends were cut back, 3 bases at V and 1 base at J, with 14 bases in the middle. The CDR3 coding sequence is TGTGCCAGCAGTGACCTGAGCGGTTCGGGCACAGATACGCAGTATTTT. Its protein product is CASSDLSGSGTDTQYF.

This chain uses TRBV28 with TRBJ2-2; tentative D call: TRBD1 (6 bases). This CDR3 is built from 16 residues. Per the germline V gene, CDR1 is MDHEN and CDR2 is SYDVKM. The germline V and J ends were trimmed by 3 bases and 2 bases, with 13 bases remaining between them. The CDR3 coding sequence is TGTGCCAGCAGTTTGAGACAGGCCCCCAACACCGGGGAGCTGTTTTTT. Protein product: CASSLRQAPNTGELFF.

CDR3: CASSSQGLGNSPLHF. CDR3 nucleotides: TGTGCCAGCAGTTCACAGGGCCTTGGTAATTCACCCCTCCACTTT. J is TRBJ1-6 and V is TRBV12-3 or TRBV12-4, with D tentatively TRBD1 (6 bases). Trimming stripped 4 bases from V and 6 bases from J, with 13 bases between. There are 15 residues in the CDR3.

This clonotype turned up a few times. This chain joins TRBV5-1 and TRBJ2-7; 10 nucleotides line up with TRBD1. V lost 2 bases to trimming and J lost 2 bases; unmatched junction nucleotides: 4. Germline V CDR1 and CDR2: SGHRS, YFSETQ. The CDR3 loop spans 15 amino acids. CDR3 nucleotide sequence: TGCGCCAGCAGCTTCCAGGGACAGGGGACCTACGAGCAGTACTTC. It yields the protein CASSFQGQGTYEQYF.

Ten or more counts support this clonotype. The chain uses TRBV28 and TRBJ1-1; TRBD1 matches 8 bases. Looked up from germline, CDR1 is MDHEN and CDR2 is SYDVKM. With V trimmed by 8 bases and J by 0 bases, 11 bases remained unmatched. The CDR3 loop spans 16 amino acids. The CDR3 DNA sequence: TGTGCCAGCTGCCCCGGACAGGGAACCATGAACACTGAAGCTTTCTTT. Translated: CASCPGQGTMNTEAFF.

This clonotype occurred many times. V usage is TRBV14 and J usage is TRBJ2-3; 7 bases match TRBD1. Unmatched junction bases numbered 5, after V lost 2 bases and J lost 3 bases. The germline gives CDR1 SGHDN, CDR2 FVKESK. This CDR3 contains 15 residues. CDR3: CASSQLTGKTDTQYF. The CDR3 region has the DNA TGTGCCAGCAGCCAATTGACAGGGAAGACAGATACGCAGTATTTT. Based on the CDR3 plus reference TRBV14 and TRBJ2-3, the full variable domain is EAGVTQFPSHSVIEKGQTVTLRCDPISGHDNLYWYRRVMGKEIKFLLHFVKESKQDESGMPNNRFLAERTGGTYSTLKVQPAELEDSGVYFCASSQLTGKTDTQYFGPGTRLTVL.

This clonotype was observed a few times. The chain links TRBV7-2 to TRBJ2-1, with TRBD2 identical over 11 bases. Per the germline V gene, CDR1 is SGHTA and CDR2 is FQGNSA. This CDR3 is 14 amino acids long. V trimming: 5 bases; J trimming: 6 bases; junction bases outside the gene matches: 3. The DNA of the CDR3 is TGTGCCAGCAGCAATAGCGGGAGGGCCAATGAGCAGTTCTTC. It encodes CASSNSGRANEQFF.